The sequence of this T cell receptor (beta chain) was determined in a study of blood T cell repertoires in COVID-19. On the study more broadly: Sources were T cells, B-cell-depleted T cells, or PBMCs; the material itself was cDNA or gDNA.

Only in-frame clones appear in the TCRdb table, and some are missing; sequencing was by immunoSEQ multiplex PCR. This sample has 200,000 to 300,000 clones, with around four fifths found just once. CDR3 length: 14 residues. Trimming took 5 bases from V and 3 from J, leaving 13 bases between them. The V gene's germline CDR1 is SGHNT and CDR2 YENEEA. This clone was recorded once. V gene TRBV11-3 combines with J gene TRBJ1-2, with D possibly matching TRBD1 (6 bases). Sequenced material: peripheral blood. This clonotype originated in a man between 45 and 60 years old with acute or convalescent COVID-19. The CDR3 is CASSQNGGYYGYTF. CDR3 DNA sequence: TGTGCCAGCAGCCAGAATGGGGGCTACTATGGCTACACCTTC. Together with reference TRBV11-3 and TRBJ1-2, the CDR3 gives the full variable domain: EAGVVQSPRYKIIEKKQPVAFWCNPISGHNTLYWYLQNLGQGPELLIRYENEEAVDDSQLPKDRFSAERLKGVDSTLKIQPAELGDSAVYLCASSQNGGYYGYTFGSGTRLTVV.